Listed here is a single T cell receptor beta chain. The target antigen is unknown. Compared with germline, one end of the junction differs, possibly owing to a read error. The data were obtained in a study of cytomegalovirus exposure and HLA in healthy donors. Overall study results and limits: Relative to the approximately 630-donor mean, N-insertions were reportedly fewer in an Asian-associated ancestry cluster in a later analysis. A later analysis linked a missense variant in DCLRE1C to the trimming of TCR beta V and J genes.

A multiplex PCR was run with 60 Vbeta primers and 13 Jbeta primers. Profiled with immunoSEQ multiplex PCR; TCRdb holds only in-frame clones, not every one. The sample has 150,000 to 200,000 clones; roughly three quarters are singletons. What was sequenced was PBMCs. The receptor was isolated from a male donor in good health and CMV-seronegative.

CDR3 protein: CSSSHLGGTGSSYEQYF. The CDR3 DNA is TGTTCCAGCAGCCATCTCGGGGGGACAGGGAGCTCCTACGAGCAGTACTTC. The gene calls are TRBV7-9 and TRBJ2-7; 9 bases fit TRBD1. The CDR3 contains 17 residues. Looked up from germline, CDR1 is SEHNR and CDR2 is FQNEAQ (reference sequence).